This T cell receptor (beta chain) originates from a study of cytomegalovirus exposure and HLA in healthy donors. Study background: Approximately 190 million T cells yielded approximately 100 million unique TCR beta sequences, as an earlier analysis found.

The junction had 11 bases not matched to a gene; V was cut back by 6 bases and J by 2 bases. Germline lookup yields CDR1 MNHEY and CDR2 SVGAGI. The CDR3 sequence is 16 residues long. The PCR had 60 Vbeta and 13 Jbeta primers. The method was immunoSEQ multiplex PCR; TCRdb's version includes in-frame clones alone and lacks a portion of them. The sample shows 150,000 or so clones, 80% of them seen only once. A remark on this clone: Its antigen is still unknown.

Points from the study as a whole: CMV serostatus was the only immune exposure information that was available. Diagnosis of cytomegalovirus status made by the classifier reportedly showed high specificity and sensitivity. A later analysis reported that several of the most significant clusters appeared to be linked to common viral pathogens, among them Epstein-Barr virus.

The V gene is TRBV6-5, the J gene TRBJ2-3; 7 bases are a match to TRBD2. The sequence was obtained from a man aged 30 to 39 in good health and CMV-seropositive. The sequenced material came from PBMCs. CDR3 amino acids: CASSYAEAGFTDTQYF. The CDR3, as DNA: TGTGCCAGCAGCTACGCAGAAGCGGGATTCACAGATACGCAGTATTTT.